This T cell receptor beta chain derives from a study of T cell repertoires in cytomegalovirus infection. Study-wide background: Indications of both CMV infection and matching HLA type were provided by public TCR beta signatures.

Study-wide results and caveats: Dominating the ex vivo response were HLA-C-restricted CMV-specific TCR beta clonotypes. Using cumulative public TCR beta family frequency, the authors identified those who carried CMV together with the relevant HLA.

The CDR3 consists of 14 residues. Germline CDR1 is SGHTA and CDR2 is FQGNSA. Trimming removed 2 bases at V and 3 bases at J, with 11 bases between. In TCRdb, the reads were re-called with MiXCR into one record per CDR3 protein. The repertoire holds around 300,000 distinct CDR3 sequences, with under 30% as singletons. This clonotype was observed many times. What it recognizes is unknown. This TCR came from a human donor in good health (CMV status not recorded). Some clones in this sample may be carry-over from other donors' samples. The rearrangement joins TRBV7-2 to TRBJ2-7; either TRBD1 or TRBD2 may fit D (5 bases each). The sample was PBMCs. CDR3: CASSLRGAIYEQYF. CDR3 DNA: TGTGCCAGCAGCTTACGAGGGGCAATCTACGAGCAGTACTTC.